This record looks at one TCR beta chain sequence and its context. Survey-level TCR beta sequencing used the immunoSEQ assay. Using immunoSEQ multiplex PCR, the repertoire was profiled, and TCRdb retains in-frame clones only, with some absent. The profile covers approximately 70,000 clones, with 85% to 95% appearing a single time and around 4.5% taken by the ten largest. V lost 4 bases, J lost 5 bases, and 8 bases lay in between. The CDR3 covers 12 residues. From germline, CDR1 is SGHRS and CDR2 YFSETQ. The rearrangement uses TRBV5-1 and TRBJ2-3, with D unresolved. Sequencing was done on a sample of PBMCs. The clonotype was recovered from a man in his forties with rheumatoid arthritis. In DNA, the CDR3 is TGCGCCAGCAGCCCGGATTTAGATACGCAGTATTTT. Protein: CASSPDLDTQYF.